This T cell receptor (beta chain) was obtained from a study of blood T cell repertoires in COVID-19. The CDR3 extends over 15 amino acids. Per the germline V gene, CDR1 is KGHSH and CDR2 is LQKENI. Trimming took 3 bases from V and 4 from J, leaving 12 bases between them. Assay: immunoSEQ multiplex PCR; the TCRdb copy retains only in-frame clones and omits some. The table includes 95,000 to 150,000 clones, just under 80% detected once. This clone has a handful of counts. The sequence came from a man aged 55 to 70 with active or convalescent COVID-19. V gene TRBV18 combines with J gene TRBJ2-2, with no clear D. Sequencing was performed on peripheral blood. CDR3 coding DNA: TGTGCCAGCTCACCCCTAGACGACGTCACCGGGGAGCTGTTTTTT. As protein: CASSPLDDVTGELFF.